The present entry profiles one T cell receptor (beta chain) with its context. Its antigen is as yet unknown. CDR1 is SGHVS and CDR2 is FNYEAQ in the germline V gene. J lost 3 bases, V lost 2 bases, and 4 bases had no gene match. CDR3 length equals 14 residues. This sample was included in a study of T cells after yellow fever vaccination. Study as a whole: The authors prepared low-cell-number fractions using SMART-Seq v4 Ultra Low Input.

For TCR, cDNA came from 5'RACE template switching, which added a universal primer site and UMIs. TCRdb re-called the 5' RACE reads with MiXCR, one entry per CDR3 protein. The table includes approximately 170,000 distinct CDR3 sequences, 9.5% to 11% detected once. The study, taken as a whole, reports: The booster saw the reappearance of most primary-vaccination clones (nearly 98% CD4, around 90% CD8). Some clonotypes, a small share, were shared between CD4 and CD8 compartments.

Here the sequenced sample was CD8+ T cells sorted from PBMCs, taken 15 days after the yellow fever booster vaccination. The TCR was taken from a man aged 18-30 years who received the YFV17D yellow fever vaccine. The chain carries TRBV7-6 and TRBJ2-7, with TRBD2 matching 7 bases. CDR3 protein: CASSLLGGGYEQYF. The CDR3 bases are TGTGCCAGCAGCTTACTGGGGGGGGGCTACGAGCAGTACTTC.